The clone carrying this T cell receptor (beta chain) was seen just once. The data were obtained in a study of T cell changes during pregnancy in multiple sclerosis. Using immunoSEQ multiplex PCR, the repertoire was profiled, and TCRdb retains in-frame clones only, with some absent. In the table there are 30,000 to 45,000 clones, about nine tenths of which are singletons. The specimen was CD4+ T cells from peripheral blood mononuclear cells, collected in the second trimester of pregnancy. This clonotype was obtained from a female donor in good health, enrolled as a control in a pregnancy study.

DNA of the CDR3: TGTGCCAGCAGTGGGCCAGGACTAGCGGGGGACACAGATACGCAGTATTTT. Residues: CASSGPGLAGDTDTQYF. The gene calls are TRBV2 and TRBJ2-3; 13 bases align to TRBD2. Trimming at V came to 4 bases and at J to 2 bases, leaving 6 bases not matched to a gene. Looked up from germline, CDR1 is SNHLY and CDR2 is FYNNEI. The CDR3 sequence is 17 residues long.